The clone carrying this T cell receptor beta chain was found a few times. The antigen is not known. Use of 60 Vbeta and 13 Jbeta primers characterized the PCR. Sequencing used immunoSEQ multiplex PCR; TCRdb keeps in-frame clones, though not all of them. The sample yields around 200,000 clones, more than 80% seen once. This CDR3 region has 15 residues. V lost 6 bases, J lost 5 bases, and 10 bases stayed unmatched. Germline CDR1 is LNHNV and CDR2 is YYDKDF (reference sequence). These data are taken from a study of cytomegalovirus exposure and HLA in healthy donors. Study observations and caveats: Cytomegalovirus-associated TCR beta chains were listed, numbering 150 to 200. Most observed TCR sequences were rare, whereas some public TCRs were detected in many donors.

The receptor was derived from a boy younger than 18 in good health and CMV-seronegative. Input material: PBMCs. The chain is built from TRBV15 and TRBJ1-1; 9 bases line up with TRBD1. The CDR3 spells CATRLTGTGITEAFF. In DNA, the CDR3 is TGTGCCACCAGACTTACCGGGACAGGGATTACTGAAGCTTTCTTT. Looking up the rest from reference TRBV15 and TRBJ1-1 gives the full variable domain: DAMVIQNPRYQVTQFGKPVTLSCSQTLNHNVMYWYQQKSSQAPKLLFHYYDKDFNNEADTPDNFQSRRPNTSFCFLDIRSPGLGDTAMYLCATRLTGTGITEAFFGQGTRLTVV.